This T cell receptor beta chain was obtained from a study of response to subunit inactivated influenza vaccine listed by TCRdb under 2018. Concerning the study at large: Deep quantitative profiling of the T cell receptor repertoire was used in the study to follow responses to a trivalent subunit inactivated influenza vaccine.

This clonotype was detected only a few times. The target of this receptor is not known. It has no much larger one-base neighbor in the sample; base qualities were not kept. The receptor library was made with RT-PCR. The sequencer listed for this sample is Illumina HiSeq 2500. Clones were called with MiXCR by TCRdb after fastp trimmed the public reads at Q25, and only in-frame beta chains were retained. Each record represents a unique CDR3 protein, reported with the most common genes and DNA among its rows. Here the sample has fewer than 650,000 distinct CDR3 sequences; approximately 13% occur a single time. The ten largest clones take up under 15% of the sample. Findings and caveats that apply to the study as a whole: According to the authors, only a limited number of new T cells may be recruited by each seasonal influenza vaccination.

In the paper's terms, the time point label means: 45 days after influenza vaccine administration. The CDR3 starts with the cysteine, ends with the phenylalanine, and has 14 residues. Only the CDR3 portion is preserved as DNA: 42 bases, with reading frame beginning at the first base. V drops 1 base and J drops 4 bases, leaving 9 bases in between. This specimen consisted of PBMCs from blood, obtained 40 to 50 days after vaccination. The chain joins TRBV12-3 or TRBV12-4 to TRBJ2-3; no confident D gene assignment can be made. This TCR was recovered from a man aged 45-60 years who received an inactivated influenza vaccine. Donor details come from another sample of the same person, matched by shared clones. The sequenced DNA: TGTGCCAGCAGTTTAGGGGTTAAGGCAGATACGCAGTATTTT. The encoded protein is CASSLGVKADTQYF.